A selection of T cell receptor beta chains follows, all from one sample in a study of tumor-infiltrating lymphocytes in primary liver carcinoma. Each CDR3 protein gets one entry after TCRdb re-called the multiplex PCR reads with MiXCR. The profile shows about 74,000 distinct CDR3 sequences, more than 60% of them singletons. Specimen: liver tumor tissue from sampling region 4. These receptors came from a man aged 40-49 years with primary liver carcinoma and hepatitis B virus infection. CDR3s include the opening cysteine and the closing phenylalanine or tryptophan. The order of the fields is CDR3 protein, CDR3 DNA, J gene, clone size, D gene, V gene. The D gene is left open where the match is weak. Rows give clone size only sometimes, using once, few, many, or a class for an expanded clone.

cdr3_aa: CASSRGGLASYEQYF; cdr3_nt: TGTGCCAGTAGTCGAGGGGGACTAGCGTCCTACGAGCAGTATTTC; j_call: TRBJ2-7; clone_size: -; d_call: TRBD2; v_call: TRBV2
cdr3_aa: CTSSSLGTDTQYF; cdr3_nt: TGTACCAGCAGTTCCCTAGGAACAGATACACAGTATTTT; j_call: TRBJ2-3; clone_size: -; d_call: -; v_call: TRBV6-5
cdr3_aa: CASSDRQEGTDTQYF; cdr3_nt: TGTGCCAGCAGTGACCGACAGGAAGGTACAGACACGCAGTATTTT; j_call: TRBJ2-3; clone_size: -; d_call: -; v_call: TRBV6-1
cdr3_aa: CVSSYDRGATEAFF; cdr3_nt: TGTGTCAGCAGTTACGATCGCGGTGCCACTGAAGCTTTCTTT; j_call: TRBJ1-1; clone_size: -; d_call: -; v_call: TRBV6-5
cdr3_aa: CASRLGGQCGELFF; cdr3_nt: TGCGCCAGCAGACTAGGGGGCCAATGCGGGGAGCTGTTTTTT; j_call: TRBJ2-2; clone_size: -; d_call: TRBD1; v_call: TRBV4-1
cdr3_aa: CASSFSRWPVGNQPQHF; cdr3_nt: TGTGCCAGCAGTTTCTCGAGGTGGCCTGTTGGCAATCAGCCCCAGCATTTT; j_call: TRBJ1-5; clone_size: -; d_call: -; v_call: TRBV12-3/TRBV12-4
cdr3_aa: CAISVDSQQPQHF; cdr3_nt: TGTGCCATCAGTGTGGACAGCCAGCAGCCCCAGCATTTT; j_call: TRBJ1-5; clone_size: few; d_call: -; v_call: TRBV10-3
cdr3_aa: CASSSPPDRGEKLFF; cdr3_nt: TGCGCCAGCAGCTCACCTCCGGACCGGGGGGAAAAACTGTTTTTT; j_call: TRBJ1-4; clone_size: many; d_call: -; v_call: TRBV4-1
cdr3_aa: CSVGRQAPNYDYTF; cdr3_nt: TGCAGCGTTGGGAGACAGGCACCTAACTATGACTACACCTTC; j_call: TRBJ1-2; clone_size: -; d_call: -; v_call: TRBV29-1
cdr3_aa: CAISPGLAASPFSYEQYF; cdr3_nt: TGTGCCATCAGCCCGGGACTAGCGGCGTCCCCCTTCTCCTACGAGCAGTACTTC; j_call: TRBJ2-7; clone_size: medium-sized; d_call: TRBD2; v_call: TRBV10-3
cdr3_aa: CVSSLAQVAGELFF; cdr3_nt: TGTGTCAGCAGTTTAGCGCAGGTGGCCGGGGAGCTGTTTTTT; j_call: TRBJ2-2; clone_size: -; d_call: -; v_call: TRBV7-9
cdr3_aa: CAISRGVGNQETQYF; cdr3_nt: TGTGCCATCAGTCGAGGGGTCGGGAACCAAGAGACCCAGTACTTC; j_call: TRBJ2-5; clone_size: many; d_call: -; v_call: TRBV10-3
cdr3_aa: CASSYKGIGDTEALF; cdr3_nt: TGTGCCAGCAGTTATAAGGGCATTGGAGATACTGAAGCTCTCTTT; j_call: TRBJ1-1; clone_size: -; d_call: -; v_call: TRBV6-6
cdr3_aa: CASSLDFSGQAGEQFF; cdr3_nt: TGTGCCAGCAGCTTAGATTTCTCGGGACAGGCAGGCGAGCAGTTCTTC; j_call: TRBJ2-1; clone_size: many; d_call: TRBD1; v_call: TRBV7-9
cdr3_aa: CAWSVYPGQPQHF; cdr3_nt: TGTGCCTGGAGTGTATATCCGGGTCAGCCCCAGCATTTT; j_call: TRBJ1-5; clone_size: many; d_call: -; v_call: TRBV30
cdr3_aa: CAISSIRQDFSYEQYF; cdr3_nt: TGTGCCATCAGTTCTATCAGACAGGACTTTTCCTACGAGCAGTACTTC; j_call: TRBJ2-7; clone_size: -; d_call: -; v_call: TRBV28
cdr3_aa: CASSLETIVSYEQYF; cdr3_nt: TGTGCAAGCAGCTTAGAAACAATTGTCTCCTACGAGCAGTACTTC; j_call: TRBJ2-7; clone_size: -; d_call: -; v_call: TRBV11-1
cdr3_aa: CASSQDHDNEQFF; cdr3_nt: TGTGCCAGCAGCCAAGATCACGATAATGAGCAATTCTTC; j_call: TRBJ2-1; clone_size: -; d_call: -; v_call: TRBV14
cdr3_aa: CASSYPIFGGLVGKVEQYF; cdr3_nt: TGTGCCAGCAGTTACCCTATATTTGGGGGACTAGTGGGAAAGGTTGAGCAGTACTTC; j_call: TRBJ2-7; clone_size: -; d_call: TRBD2; v_call: TRBV6-6
cdr3_aa: CATSYYAQGRGHERFF; cdr3_nt: TGTGCCACGAGCTACTACGCCCAGGGTAGGGGCCATGAGCGGTTCTTC; j_call: TRBJ2-1; clone_size: -; d_call: -; v_call: TRBV24-1
cdr3_aa: CASSSTDMQYF; cdr3_nt: TGTGCCAGCAGCTCGACAGATATGCAGTATTTT; j_call: TRBJ2-3; clone_size: -; d_call: -; v_call: TRBV7-2
cdr3_aa: CASSLDLASNQPQHF; cdr3_nt: TGCGCCAGCAGCTTGGATCTTGCCAGCAATCAGCCCCAGCATTTT; j_call: TRBJ1-5; clone_size: many; d_call: -; v_call: TRBV5-1